The 19 T cell receptor beta chains reported below all come from one sample, sequenced in a study of radiotherapy plus CTLA-4 blockade in lung cancer. Clones were read by immunoSEQ multiplex PCR, and TCRdb kept only the in-frame ones, dropping some. The sample carries some 32,000 clones, roughly 70% recorded once. This material consisted of peripheral blood, taken from a patient treated with radiotherapy plus ipilimumab. These receptors were obtained from a human donor with non-small cell lung cancer who had stable disease on radiotherapy plus ipilimumab.

The rearrangement links TRBV5-1 to TRBJ2-1, with D unresolved. The CDR3 runs 16 residues. The V gene's germline CDR1 is SGHRS and CDR2 YFSETQ. V was trimmed by 4 bases and J by 1 base, leaving 15 bases between them. The CDR3 loop is CASSPGPLTSYNEQFF. The DNA for the CDR3 is TGCGCCAGCAGCCCAGGTCCGTTGACTTCCTACAATGAGCAGTTCTTC.

The chain uses TRBV7-9 and TRBJ2-2, with 12 bases identical to TRBD2. The CDR3 covers 18 residues. Looked up from germline, CDR1 is SEHNR and CDR2 is FQNEAQ (reference sequence). The V gene end was trimmed by 5 bases and the J gene end by 5 bases; junction bases not matched to a gene: 12. The CDR3 loop reads CASSPYFLAGGRTGELFF. Written as DNA, the CDR3 is TGTGCCAGCAGCCCCTATTTCCTAGCGGGAGGGCGGACCGGGGAGCTGTTTTTT. The full variable domain, its missing parts supplied by reference TRBV7-9 and TRBJ2-2, is DTGVSQNPRHKITKRGQNVTFRCDPISEHNRLYWYRQTLGQGPEFLTYFQNEAQLEKSRLLSDRFSAERPKGSFSTLEIQRTEQGDSAMYLCASSPYFLAGGRTGELFFGEGSRLTVL.

This chain connects TRBV21-1 to TRBJ1-3; the listed D gene, TRBD1, was not tested against the DNA. TRBV21-1 is annotated as a pseudogene. This CDR3 contains 17 residues. The CDR3 is CASSNTRQGIAGNTIYF. The CDR3 region has the DNA TGTGCCAGCAGCAACACTAGACAGGGAATAGCAGGAAACACCATATATTTT.

The gene calls are TRBV28 and TRBJ1-1; D is ambiguous. V dropped 5 bases and J dropped 0 bases, with 13 bases sitting between them. This CDR3 region has 15 residues. CDR1 and CDR2 from the germline V gene are MDHEN and SYDVKM. Here the CDR3 DNA reads TGTGCCAGCAGTCACCGGCGCCTCATGAACACTGAAGCTTTCTTT. Its translation is CASSHRRLMNTEAFF.

The chain combines TRBV7-9 with TRBJ2-7; D not certain. The V end lost 5 bases, the J end lost 5 bases, and 7 bases lay between the germline ends. The CDR3 sequence is 11 residues long. The germline V gene has CDR1 SEHNR and CDR2 FQNEAQ (reference sequence). The CDR3 spells CASSKYNEQYF. CDR3 DNA: TGTGCCAGCAGCAAGTATAACGAGCAGTACTTC. Looking up the rest from reference TRBV7-9 and TRBJ2-7 gives the full variable domain: DTGVSQNPRHKITKRGQNVTFRCDPISEHNRLYWYRQTLGQGPEFLTYFQNEAQLEKSRLLSDRFSAERPKGSFSTLEIQRTEQGDSAMYLCASSKYNEQYFGPGTRLTVT.

The V call is TRBV4-3, the J call TRBJ2-1; 11 bases are a match to TRBD2. The ends lost 3 bases at V and 5 bases at J; junction bases unmatched: 6. The CDR3 is 16 residues long. The V gene's germline CDR1 is LGHNA and CDR2 YSLEER. The CDR3 DNA reads TGCGCCAGCAGCCAGCAACTAGCGGGAGAGAACAATGAGCAGTTCTTC. Its translation is CASSQQLAGENNEQFF.

The chain joins TRBV7-3 to TRBJ2-5; no reliable D call. Judging by the DNA end, TRBJ2-7 fits better; the J call may be wrong. CDR1 and CDR2 (germline): SGHTA, FQGTGA. This CDR3 is built from 13 residues. The CDR3 loop reads CASSLSPSYEQYF. The CDR3 DNA follows: TGTGCCAGCAGCTTAAGTCCCTCCTACGAGCAGTACTTC.

This clone was observed a handful of times. V is TRBV19 and J is TRBJ1-5; no firm D call. The V gene lost 1 base and the J gene lost 3 bases, with 10 bases spanning the gap. There are 15 residues in the CDR3. Per germline, CDR1 LNHDA and CDR2 SQIVND (reference sequence). CDR3 protein: CASSIVRQPNQPQHF. The CDR3 coding sequence is TGTGCCAGTAGTATAGTTCGGCAGCCCAATCAGCCCCAGCATTTT.

The V gene is TRBV19, the J gene TRBJ2-2, with D maybe TRBD1 (6 bases). V was clipped by 5 bases and J by 7 bases, with 23 bases between them. Per the germline V gene, CDR1 is LNHDA and CDR2 is SQIVND (reference sequence). The CDR3 sequence is 17 residues long. CDR3 nucleotides: TGTGCCAGTAGTCGTTTGACAGGCCAAATGCGAGGCGGGGAGCTGTTTTTT. Protein product: CASSRLTGQMRGGELFF.

The V and J genes are TRBV2 and TRBJ2-7, with D possibly being TRBD2 (5 bases). Germline V gene lookup returns CDR1 SNHLY and CDR2 FYNNEI. This CDR3 is built from 13 residues. V was shortened by 11 bases and J by 0 bases, with 14 bases between the two germline ends. The DNA of the CDR3 is TGTGCCTCCCGGAGAGGGAGCTCCTACGAGCAGTACTTC. It translates to CASRRGSSYEQYF.

This clone appeared a few times. The chain employs TRBV7-9 and TRBJ1-4; TRBD1 might be the D (6 bases). Per germline, CDR1 SEHNR and CDR2 FQNEAQ (reference sequence). The germline V and J ends were trimmed by 3 bases and 6 bases, with 14 bases remaining between them. This CDR3 has 15 residues. The CDR3 spells CASSLRGAGDEKLFF. The CDR3 DNA follows: TGTGCCAGCAGCTTGAGGGGGGCCGGTGATGAAAAACTGTTTTTT. The full variable domain, its missing parts supplied by reference TRBV7-9 and TRBJ1-4, is DTGVSQNPRHKITKRGQNVTFRCDPISEHNRLYWYRQTLGQGPEFLTYFQNEAQLEKSRLLSDRFSAERPKGSFSTLEIQRTEQGDSAMYLCASSLRGAGDEKLFFGSGTQLSVL.

This chain uses TRBV10-1 with TRBJ2-5; 9 bases map to TRBD2. The J call may be faulty, since TRBJ2-7 better matches the DNA end. The CDR3 runs 15 residues. Germline loops: CDR1 WNHNN, CDR2 SYGVQD (reference sequence). The CDR3: CATTPETSGAYEQYF. Here the CDR3 DNA reads TGCGCCACCACACCGGAGACTAGCGGAGCCTACGAGCAGTACTTC.

The chain recombines TRBV9 with TRBJ2-1; D gene uncertain. V lost 0 bases, J lost 9 bases, and 10 bases lay in between. The CDR3 consists of 13 residues. Germline V gene lookup returns CDR1 SGDLS and CDR2 YYNGEE. The CDR3, as DNA: TGTGCCAGCAGCGTAGTCCGGGCTGGTGAGCAGTTCTTC. Its protein is CASSVVRAGEQFF.

This clone has a single count. The J gene is TRBJ1-5, the V gene TRBV28; D is uncertain. Trimming removed 7 bases at V and 1 base at J, with 8 bases between. Per germline, CDR1 MDHEN and CDR2 SYDVKM. This CDR3 comprises 13 residues. The CDR3 reads CASTPPSNQPQHF. The DNA of the CDR3 is TGTGCCAGCACCCCCCCGAGCAATCAGCCCCAGCATTTT.

The chain is built from TRBV11-2 and TRBJ2-5; TRBD1 agrees at 9 bases. V lost 0 bases and J lost 5; bases outside the gene matches: 4. Germline V gene lookup returns CDR1 SGHAT and CDR2 FQNNGV. The length of the CDR3 is 15 residues. Here the CDR3 DNA reads TGTGCCAGCAGCTTAGACGGACAGGGGTACGAGACCCAGTACTTC. It codes for CASSLDGQGYETQYF.

This clone is a singleton in its sample. The chain is built from TRBV7-2 and TRBJ1-5, with no clear D. The CDR3 loop spans 15 amino acids. The germline V and J ends were trimmed by 5 bases and 0 bases, with 11 bases remaining between them. Germline CDR1 is SGHTA and CDR2 is FQGNSA. The CDR3 DNA is TGTGCCAGCAGCCGCGGGCCGTATAGCAATCAGCCCCAGCATTTT. This gives the protein CASSRGPYSNQPQHF. The full variable domain, its missing parts supplied by reference TRBV7-2 and TRBJ1-5, is GAGVSQSPSNKVTEKGKDVELRCDPISGHTALYWYRQSLGQGLEFLIYFQGNSAPDKSGLPSDRFSAERTGGSVSTLTIQRTQQEDSAVYLCASSRGPYSNQPQHFGDGTRLSIL.

This clone turned up a few times. The gene calls are TRBV28 and TRBJ1-5; 9 bases agree with TRBD1. V trimming: 6 bases; J trimming: 0 bases; junction bases outside the gene matches: 12. This CDR3 region has 18 residues. The germline V gene has CDR1 MDHEN and CDR2 SYDVKM. CDR3: CASSDGTGNYPSNQPQHF. The CDR3 DNA follows: TGTGCCAGCAGCGATGGGACAGGGAATTATCCTAGCAATCAGCCCCAGCATTTT.

The chain recombines TRBV19 with TRBJ2-3; D is unclear. This CDR3 spans 13 amino acids. Germline V lookup: CDR1 LNHDA, CDR2 SQIVND (reference sequence). V was clipped by 5 bases and J by 2 bases, with 8 bases between them. The CDR3 spells CASSGSYTDTQYF. The DNA for the CDR3 is TGTGCCAGTAGTGGATCTTACACAGATACGCAGTATTTT.

V gene TRBV19 combines with J gene TRBJ1-2; the D gene is possibly TRBD1 (6 bases). CDR1 is LNHDA, CDR2 SQIVND, per germline (reference sequence). This CDR3 spans 14 amino acids. V shed 3 bases and J shed 3 bases, with 11 bases lying between them. The CDR3 DNA reads TGTGCCAGTAGTATCGCGGAGGGGGACTATGGCTACACCTTC. As protein: CASSIAEGDYGYTF.